One sample yielded the 10 T cell receptor beta chains listed below, sequenced in a study of Ad26.COV2.S vaccination and SARS-CoV-2 variants. The assay was immunoSEQ multiplex PCR, and TCRdb's table has in-frame clones only and misses some. The data hold a few hundred thousand clones, with more than 80% observed a single time. Indicated treatment: around 19 received Ad26.COV2.S at low or high dose, single or two shots; several received placebo; per-sample allocation not given. The samples date from day 63 after the first vaccine or placebo injection. This specimen was peripheral blood, taken in a trial of Ad26.COV2.S vaccine versus placebo. These receptors were taken from a person between 18 and 65 years old who received the Ad26.COV2.S COVID-19 vaccine or a placebo.

V is TRBV29-1 and J is TRBJ2-7, with 10 positions matching TRBD1. The germline V gene has CDR1 SQVTM and CDR2 ANQGSEA. The CDR3 consists of 13 residues. The trim removed 6 bases at V and 4 bases at J, leaving 6 bases unmatched. As DNA, the CDR3 is TGCAGCGTGATGACAGGGGGCTTATACGAGCAGTACTTC. Translating gives CSVMTGGLYEQYF.

This clone has only a few counts. CDR3 residues: CASSLVSRDFMNTEAFF. DNA for the CDR3: TGTGCCAGCAGCTTAGTTTCTCGGGATTTCATGAACACTGAAGCTTTCTTT. The J gene is TRBJ1-1, the V gene TRBV7-4; D is undetermined. CDR3 length: 17 amino acids. Trimming shortened V by 1 base and J by 0 bases, and 15 bases separated the two germline ends. Germline values: CDR1 SGHVT, CDR2 SQSDAQ. Combining the CDR3 with reference TRBV7-4 and TRBJ1-1 gives the whole variable domain GAGVSQSPRYKVAKRGRDVALRCDSISGHVTLYWYRQTLGQGSEVLTYSQSDAQRDKSGRPSGRFSAERPERSVSTLKIQRTEQGDSAVYLCASSLVSRDFMNTEAFFGQGTRLTVV.

This clone was counted once. The chain employs TRBV10-3 and TRBJ1-5; D gene unclear. Germline CDR1 reads ENHRY; CDR2 reads SYGVKD. The CDR3 contains 15 residues. V was shortened by 0 bases and J by 7 bases, with 13 bases between the two germline ends. The CDR3 DNA reads as TGTGCCATCAGTGAGTCGCCCGGGAGCGAACAGCCCCAGCATTTT. It codes for CAISESPGSEQPQHF.

The J gene is TRBJ1-6, the V gene TRBV2; no clear D. CDR1 is SNHLY and CDR2 is FYNNEI in the germline V gene. The CDR3 totals 16 residues. The V gene lost 5 bases and the J gene lost 4 bases, with 15 bases spanning the gap. The CDR3 DNA is TGTGCCAGCAGTCGATCGTATCTCCCATATAATTCACCCCTCCACTTT. Translating it yields CASSRSYLPYNSPLHF.

This rearrangement joins TRBV30 to TRBJ2-7; 7 nucleotides line up with TRBD2. V was clipped by 2 bases and J by 6 bases; unmatched bases: 19. The CDR3 spans 17 residues. Germline CDR1 is GTSNPN and CDR2 is SVGIG (reference sequence). CDR3 bases: TGTGCCTGGAGTAAGAGATGGGCGGGAGAAATCGAAGTCGAGCAGTACTTC. Translated: CAWSKRWAGEIEVEQYF.

V is TRBV4-3 and J is TRBJ1-6; D not certain. The CDR3 covers 15 residues. Looked up from germline, CDR1 is LGHNA and CDR2 is YSLEER. Trimming pared 0 bases from V and 8 bases from J, leaving 11 bases between. The CDR3 region is CASSQDRGWDSPLHF. The CDR3 coding sequence is TGCGCCAGCAGCCAAGATCGGGGATGGGATTCACCCCTCCACTTT.

The V gene is TRBV2, the J gene TRBJ2-7; D gene unclear. The CDR3 runs 12 residues. Per germline, CDR1 SNHLY and CDR2 FYNNEI. Trimming cost V 3 bases and J 5 bases, with 8 bases left between them. Here the CDR3 DNA reads TGTGCCAGCAGTGATATAGGGAACGAGCAGTACTTC. It yields the protein CASSDIGNEQYF. Combining the CDR3 with reference TRBV2 and TRBJ2-7 gives the whole variable domain EPEVTQTPSHQVTQMGQEVILRCVPISNHLYFYWYRQILGQKVEFLVSFYNNEISEKSEIFDDQFSVERPDGSNFTLKIRSTKLEDSAMYFCASSDIGNEQYFGPGTRLTVT.

The V and J genes are TRBV4-1 and TRBJ2-1; tentative D call: TRBD1 (6 bases). CDR1 and CDR2 (germline): MGHRA, YSYEKL. Trimming took off 3 bases at V and 6 bases at J, with 6 bases between the two ends. The CDR3 runs 12 residues. CDR3 bases: TGCGCCAGCAGCCACAGGGGCAATGAGCAGTTCTTC. Translated: CASSHRGNEQFF.

The chain employs TRBV7-9 and TRBJ1-2; a weak D match, TRBD1 (5 bases). The V end was cut by 2 bases, the J end by 9 bases, with 19 bases between. Germline loops: CDR1 SEHNR, CDR2 FQNEAQ (reference sequence). This CDR3 is built from 15 residues. Here the CDR3 reads CASSLSPRQPTSYTF. Here the CDR3 DNA reads TGTGCCAGCAGCTTAAGCCCTAGACAGCCTACAAGCTACACCTTC.

The rearrangement joins TRBV4-1 to TRBJ1-1; D perhaps matches TRBD1 (6 bases). Per germline, CDR1 MGHRA and CDR2 YSYEKL. The V end lost 2 bases, the J end lost 9 bases, and 19 bases lay between the germline ends. The CDR3 length is 15 residues. The CDR3 region is CASSQKGGQTPKAFF. The DNA of the CDR3 is TGCGCCAGCAGCCAAAAGGGGGGACAAACCCCCAAAGCTTTCTTT.